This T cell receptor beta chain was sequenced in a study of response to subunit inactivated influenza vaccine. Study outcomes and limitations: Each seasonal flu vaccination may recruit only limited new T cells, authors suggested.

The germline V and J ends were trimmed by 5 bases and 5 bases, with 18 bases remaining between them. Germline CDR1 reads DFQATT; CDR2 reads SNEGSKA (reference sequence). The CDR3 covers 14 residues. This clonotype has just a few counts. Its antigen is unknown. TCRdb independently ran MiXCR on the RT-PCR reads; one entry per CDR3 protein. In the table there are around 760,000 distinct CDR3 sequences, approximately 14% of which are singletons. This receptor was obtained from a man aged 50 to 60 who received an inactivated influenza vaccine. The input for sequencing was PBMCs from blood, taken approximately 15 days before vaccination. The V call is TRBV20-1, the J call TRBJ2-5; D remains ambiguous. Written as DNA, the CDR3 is TGCAGTGCTCCCCTTACAACCCGGACGGAGACCCAGTACTTC. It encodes CSAPLTTRTETQYF.